This T cell receptor (beta chain) was documented in a study of shared clonotypes between healthy human individuals. Study-wide points: Some naive CD4 clonotypes, around 5%, turned up in common across a handful of donors.

In the original processing: ImmunoSEQ only sent back junction sequences with no quality scores, so filtering was done differently. TCRdb's copy holds only in-frame clones and misses some; the assay was immunoSEQ multiplex PCR. That table gives V, J and clone size, and the DNA gave D and trimming. The repertoire holds 900,000 to 1,200,000 clones, with about four fifths as singletons. Investigators divided CD4+ cells into CD45RA+ naive and CD45RA-negative memory subsets. Concerning this clone itself: Its specificity is not known.

CDR3 size: 15 residues. The germline gives CDR1 MGHRA, CDR2 YSYEKL. The V and J ends lost 1 base and 3 bases, in that order; junction bases with no gene match: 5. Sequenced: memory CD4+ T cells from PBMCs. The subset denotes: CD45RA-negative fraction. The TCR originated in a man aged 18 to 35 in good health. Some clones in this sample may be carry-over from other donors' samples. The V and J genes are TRBV4-1 and TRBJ1-2; 7 bases are shared with TRBD1. In DNA, the CDR3 is TGCGCCAGCAGCCAAGGACAGGGTTTGGACTATGGCTACACCTTC. The encoded protein is CASSQGQGLDYGYTF.